Below, one TCR beta chain is given with its context. Its matching antigen is unknown. The data belong to a study of OX40 agonist ivuxolimab in advanced cancers. Study background: Two patients with cutaneous melanoma and one with hepatocellular carcinoma, three in total, showed partial responses.

Clones were sequenced by immunoSEQ multiplex PCR, and TCRdb holds only the in-frame ones, with some missing. Of about 89,000 clones in the sample, roughly 93% were seen once. With 9 bases clipped from V and 3 bases from J, the junction kept 10 bases outside the gene matches. The CDR3 sequence is 15 residues long. CDR1 and CDR2 from the germline V gene are MNHEY and SMNVEV (reference sequence). Study-wide findings and caveats: Expanded peripheral T cell antigen specificity was not determined. The mean number of expanded clones was higher in CD8+ T cells than in CD4+.

The chain has TRBV27 and TRBJ2-2, with 7 nucleotides matching TRBD1. This clonotype originated in an adult with an advanced solid tumor such as melanoma, head and neck, liver or kidney cancer. The sample was CD4+ or CD8+ T cells sorted from blood, taken in a trial of the OX40 agonist ivuxolimab. The CDR3 DNA reads as TGTGCCAGTCGCCGGGACAGTCTCGACACCGGGGAGCTGTTTTTT. Residues: CASRRDSLDTGELFF.